Presented here are 31 T cell receptor beta chains from one specimen sequenced in a study of OX40 agonist ivuxolimab in advanced cancers. Clones were read by immunoSEQ multiplex PCR, and TCRdb kept only the in-frame ones, dropping some. The sample includes around 68,000 clones, approximately 85% seen only once; the top ten take roughly a sixth. The specimen was CD4+ or CD8+ T cells sorted from blood, collected in a trial of the OX40 agonist ivuxolimab. Source of these receptors: an adult with an advanced solid tumor such as melanoma, head and neck, liver or kidney cancer.

The gene calls are TRBV4-1 and TRBJ2-3, with D perhaps TRBD2 (6 bases). The germline V gene encodes CDR1 MGHRA and CDR2 YSYEKL. The ends were cut back, 4 bases at V and 0 bases at J, with 20 bases in the middle. The CDR3 loop spans 18 amino acids. The CDR3 nucleotides are TGCGCCAGCAGCCGCCGATTTGGTGTAGCGGAAAGCACAGATACGCAGTATTTT. The encoded protein is CASSRRFGVAESTDTQYF.

The chain employs TRBV7-2 and TRBJ1-3, with D unresolved. The CDR3 loop spans 14 amino acids. The germline V and J ends were trimmed by 0 bases and 3 bases, with 6 bases remaining between them. Germline-derived CDR1 and CDR2 are SGHTA and FQGNSA. Written as DNA, the CDR3 is TGTGCCAGCAGCTTAGCGATCAGTGGAAACACCATATATTTT. This gives the protein CASSLAISGNTIYF. The variable domain in full, completed from reference TRBV7-2 and TRBJ1-3, reads GAGVSQSPSNKVTEKGKDVELRCDPISGHTALYWYRQSLGQGLEFLIYFQGNSAPDKSGLPSDRFSAERTGGSVSTLTIQRTQQEDSAVYLCASSLAISGNTIYFGEGSWLTVV.

This clone occurred a few times. The chain's CDR3 is CATRLDRSSYEQYF. In nucleotides, the CDR3 is TGTGCCACTCGTCTGGACCGCAGCTCCTACGAGCAGTACTTC. The rearrangement joins TRBV19 to TRBJ2-7; D is uncertain. The CDR3 covers 14 residues. Germline assignment: CDR1 LNHDA and CDR2 SQIVND (reference sequence). V lost 10 bases to trimming and J lost 0 bases, with 16 bases between them.

This clone was recorded once. This chain uses TRBV6-5 with TRBJ1-3; D unclear. The V gene's germline CDR1 is MNHEY and CDR2 SVGAGI. Trimming pared 1 base from V and 4 bases from J, leaving 5 bases between. This CDR3 is 13 amino acids long. CDR3 in amino acids: CASSYLGGNTIYF. CDR3 coding DNA: TGTGCCAGCAGTTACTTGGGCGGAAACACCATATATTTT.

The CDR3 loop reads CASSFWDTEAFF. The CDR3, as DNA: TGTGCCAGCAGTTTTTGGGACACTGAAGCTTTCTTT. The chain combines TRBV28 with TRBJ1-1; D unclear. Germline CDR1 and CDR2: MDHEN and SYDVKM. This CDR3 spans 12 amino acids. Between the trimmed V and J ends, which lost 3 bases and 3 bases, there was a span of 5 bases.

This chain uses TRBV28 with TRBJ1-2; no clear D gene. The CDR3 has 13 amino acids. From germline, CDR1 is MDHEN and CDR2 SYDVKM. With 3 bases removed from V and 0 bases from J, the gap between germline ends came to 5 bases. CDR3 sequence reads: CASSFAPNYGYTF. The CDR3 nucleotides read TGTGCCAGCAGTTTTGCGCCTAACTATGGCTACACCTTC.

In DNA form, the CDR3 reads TGTGCCACCAGCGCCCGGGACCCGACAAACATTCAGTACTTC. The encoded protein is CATSARDPTNIQYF. V gene TRBV15 combines with J gene TRBJ2-4, with D possibly being TRBD1 or TRBD2 (5 bases each). This CDR3 region has 14 residues. V was clipped by 5 bases and J by 6 bases, with 14 bases between them. The V gene's germline CDR1 is LNHNV and CDR2 YYDKDF (reference sequence).

V gene TRBV5-1 combines with J gene TRBJ2-6; TRBD1 agrees at 8 bases. Trimming took 4 bases from V and 2 from J; bases not matched to a gene: 5. Germline loops: CDR1 SGHRS, CDR2 YFSETQ. The CDR3 contains 16 residues. The CDR3 here is CASSRTGSTGANVLTF. The DNA of the CDR3 is TGCGCCAGCAGCAGGACAGGGTCAACTGGGGCCAACGTCCTGACTTTC.

The genes are TRBV29-1 and TRBJ1-1, with D hard to call. Germline V CDR1 and CDR2: SQVTM, ANQGSEA. V gave up 7 bases and J gave up 0 bases, with 9 bases separating them. The CDR3 is 12 residues long. The CDR3 spells CSAEELNTEAFF. The CDR3 nucleotides read TGCAGCGCAGAAGAGTTGAACACTGAAGCTTTCTTT.

This clone appeared a single time. The V gene is TRBV14, the J gene TRBJ2-7; D call uncertain. V lost 4 bases and J lost 6, with 13 bases in between. Germline CDR1 SGHDN, CDR2 FVKESK. The CDR3 spans 13 residues. CDR3 loop: CASSRLGRAEQYF. DNA of the CDR3: TGTGCCAGCAGCCGCCTGGGAAGGGCCGAGCAGTACTTC.

V and J are TRBV18 and TRBJ1-2; D is unclear. V lost 5 bases to trimming and J lost 8 bases, with 12 bases between them. CDR1 and CDR2 from the germline V gene are KGHSH and LQKENI. This CDR3 region has 12 residues. CDR3 sequence (DNA): TGTGCCAGCTCAACCAAAATGAGCGGCTACACCTTC. This gives the protein CASSTKMSGYTF.

CDR3 loop: CSATEGNYEQYF. The DNA for the CDR3 is TGCAGCGCTACAGAGGGGAACTACGAGCAGTACTTC. The chain joins TRBV29-1 to TRBJ2-7; D tentatively reads TRBD1 or TRBD2 (5 bases each). Trimming removed 7 bases from V and 3 bases from J, with 13 bases in between. Germline CDR1 is SQVTM and CDR2 is ANQGSEA. The CDR3 consists of 12 residues.

This clone appeared a single time. The V call is TRBV7-2, the J call TRBJ2-5; no definite D call. CDR3 length: 14 residues. V dropped 1 base and J dropped 3 bases, with 9 bases sitting between them. The germline CDR1 and CDR2 sequences are SGHTA and FQGNSA. The CDR3 bases are TGTGCCAGCAGCTTAGGGACCGTTGAAGAGACCCAGTACTTC. This sequence encodes CASSLGTVEETQYF.

This chain joins TRBV28 and TRBJ2-6, with 8 bases that match TRBD1. Trimming took 8 bases from V and 1 from J; bases not matched to a gene: 7. This CDR3 contains 16 residues. Germline V lookup: CDR1 MDHEN, CDR2 SYDVKM. Here the CDR3 reads CASGRDRPSGANVLTF. The CDR3 DNA reads as TGTGCCAGCGGCCGGGACAGGCCTTCTGGGGCCAACGTCCTGACTTTC. Filled out from reference TRBV28 and TRBJ2-6, the complete variable domain reads DVKVTQSSRYLVKRTGEKVFLECVQDMDHENMFWYRQDPGLGLRLIYFSYDVKMKEKGDIPEGYSVSREKKERFSLILESASTNQTSMYLCASGRDRPSGANVLTFGAGSRLTVL.

The chain joins TRBV5-5 to TRBJ2-7, with TRBD2 identical over 12 bases. The CDR3 is made up of 15 amino acids. Looked up from germline, CDR1 is SGHKS and CDR2 is YYEKEE (reference sequence). V lost 2 bases to trimming and J lost 3 bases; unmatched junction nucleotides: 3. CDR3 residues: CASSFLTSGGYEQYF. The CDR3 coding sequence is TGTGCCAGCAGCTTTTTGACTAGCGGGGGCTACGAGCAGTACTTC.

The rearrangement joins TRBV5-5 to TRBJ2-6; 9 positions agree with TRBD2. J lost 0 bases, V lost 6 bases, and 7 bases had no gene match. This CDR3 has 17 amino acids. Germline V gene lookup returns CDR1 SGHKS and CDR2 YYEKEE (reference sequence). CDR3 loop: CASNAGGWASGANVLTF. In nucleotides, the CDR3 is TGTGCCAGCAATGCGGGAGGGTGGGCCTCTGGGGCCAACGTCCTGACTTTC. Full variable domain (missing parts from reference TRBV5-5 and TRBJ2-6): DAGVTQSPTHLIKTRGQQVTLRCSPISGHKSVSWYQQVLGQGPQFIFQYYEKEERGRGNFPDRFSARQFPNYSSELNVNALLLGDSALYLCASNAGGWASGANVLTFGAGSRLTVL.

A single count supports this clone. The CDR3 region has the DNA TGTGCCAGCACCCTAACGGGGGTGAACACTGAAGCTTTCTTT. Its protein product is CASTLTGVNTEAFF. This chain joins TRBV6-1 and TRBJ1-1; a possible D gene is TRBD1 (5 bases). V lost 7 bases and J 0 bases, leaving 12 bases between the germline ends. CDR1 and CDR2 (germline): MNHNS, SASEGT. The CDR3 has 14 residues.

The chain combines TRBV19 with TRBJ2-1; 12 bases line up with TRBD2. V was pared by 6 bases and J by 3 bases, with 6 bases of the junction left unmatched. Looked up from germline, CDR1 is LNHDA and CDR2 is SQIVND (reference sequence). The CDR3 has 16 residues. CDR3 DNA sequence: TGTGCCAGTAGGCGACTAGCGGGAGCAATCTACAATGAGCAGTTCTTC. This codes for CASRRLAGAIYNEQFF.

V is TRBV6-4 and J is TRBJ2-3; 7 bases agree with TRBD2. The CDR3 length is 15 residues. V trimming: 4 bases; J trimming: 1 base; junction bases outside the gene matches: 5. Germline CDR1 MRHNA, CDR2 SNTAGT. CDR3 in amino acids: CASSVEGGGTDTQYF. The DNA of the CDR3 is TGTGCCAGCAGTGTAGAGGGAGGGGGCACAGATACGCAGTATTTT.

The V gene is TRBV11-3, the J gene TRBJ2-5; 7 nucleotides match TRBD2. The CDR3 consists of 16 residues. The trim removed 4 bases at V and 4 bases at J, leaving 12 bases unmatched. Germline assignment: CDR1 SGHNT and CDR2 YENEEA. CDR3 nucleotide sequence: TGTGCCAGCAGCTCCCGGACGAGGGGCGGGGGAGAGACCCAGTACTTC. The encoded protein is CASSSRTRGGGETQYF.

The chain carries TRBV19 and TRBJ2-5; D not resolved. The CDR3 is 16 residues long. The germline V and J ends were trimmed by 4 bases and 2 bases, with 17 bases remaining between them. Germline-derived CDR1 and CDR2 are LNHDA and SQIVND (reference sequence). The DNA for the CDR3 is TGTGCCAGTAGTACTTCTAATTCCCACCTACAAGAGACCCAGTACTTC. It yields the protein CASSTSNSHLQETQYF.

J is TRBJ1-1 and V is TRBV27; a possible D gene is TRBD1 (6 bases). With 5 bases removed from V and 1 base from J, the gap between germline ends came to 11 bases. The V gene's germline CDR1 is MNHEY and CDR2 SMNVEV (reference sequence). The CDR3 runs 14 residues. CDR3 loop: CASSPQGRNTEAFF. The CDR3 DNA reads as TGTGCCAGCAGTCCACAGGGAAGGAACACTGAAGCTTTCTTT.

In regard to this clone: Germline and junction disagree at one end, which may indicate a read error. This rearrangement joins TRBV4-1 to TRBJ1-2; no reliable D call. The CDR3 is 14 amino acids. Per germline, CDR1 MGHRA and CDR2 YSYEKL. The CDR3 coding sequence is TGTGCCAGCAGCCCTAGCGGAGCTAACTATGGCTACACCTTC. Amino acid sequence: CASSPSGANYGYTF.

V gene TRBV19 combines with J gene TRBJ2-7; D possibly matches TRBD1 or TRBD2 (5 bases each). The CDR3 sequence is 14 residues long. Trimming left V 8 bases short and J 0 bases short, with 14 bases between. Germline-derived CDR1 and CDR2 are LNHDA and SQIVND (reference sequence). The CDR3 here is CASARDASSYEQYF. The CDR3 bases are TGTGCCAGTGCAAGGGACGCCAGCTCCTACGAGCAGTACTTC. Combining the CDR3 with reference TRBV19 and TRBJ2-7 gives the whole variable domain DGGITQSPKYLFRKEGQNVTLSCEQNLNHDAMYWYRQDPGQGLRLIYYSQIVNDFQKGDIAEGYSVSREKKESFPLTVTSAQKNPTAFYLCASARDASSYEQYFGPGTRLTVT.

The chain has TRBV5-1 and TRBJ1-6; D is unresolved. The germline gives CDR1 SGHRS, CDR2 YFSETQ. The CDR3 runs to 15 residues. V lost 0 bases and J 0 bases, leaving 4 bases between the germline ends. Written as DNA, the CDR3 is TGCGCCAGCAGCTTGGACGGCTCCTATAATTCACCCCTCCACTTT. It specifies CASSLDGSYNSPLHF.

The chain uses TRBV4-1 and TRBJ2-3, with D unclear. The CDR3 runs to 14 residues. Trimming took off 0 bases at V and 2 bases at J, with 6 bases between the two ends. Germline lookup yields CDR1 MGHRA and CDR2 YSYEKL. CDR3 sequence reads: CASSQEADTDTQYF. The DNA of the CDR3 is TGCGCCAGCAGCCAAGAAGCCGACACAGATACGCAGTATTTT.

The chain links TRBV5-1 to TRBJ2-7; 13 bases map to TRBD2. The length of the CDR3 is 16 residues. The V segment lost 4 bases and the J segment 6 bases; nucleotides outside the gene matches: 10. Germline V lookup: CDR1 SGHRS, CDR2 YFSETQ. The CDR3 bases are TGCGCCAGCAGCCCGCCGGGACTAGCGGGAATAAGCGAGCAGTACTTC. This gives the protein CASSPPGLAGISEQYF.

This clone was observed a single time. V and J are TRBV11-1 and TRBJ1-5; D call uncertain. V gave up 5 bases and J gave up 3 bases, with 11 bases separating them. CDR3 length equals 14 residues. Germline CDR1 is SGHAT and CDR2 is FQDESV (reference sequence). The CDR3 spells CASSIGWPNQPQHF. DNA of the CDR3: TGTGCCAGCAGCATAGGGTGGCCCAATCAGCCCCAGCATTTT.

The chain combines TRBV2 with TRBJ1-2; 9 bases map to TRBD1. CDR3 length: 15 amino acids. The germline V gene has CDR1 SNHLY and CDR2 FYNNEI. With 7 bases clipped from V and 1 base from J, the junction kept 7 bases outside the gene matches. The CDR3 reads CASNQDRGLNYGYTF. DNA of the CDR3: TGTGCCAGCAACCAGGACAGGGGCCTTAACTATGGCTACACCTTC.

This sequence joins TRBV11-2 and TRBJ2-1; no reliable D call. Trimming pared 4 bases from V and 8 bases from J, leaving 12 bases between. The CDR3 is 13 residues long. CDR1 is SGHAT, CDR2 FQNNGV, per germline. DNA of the CDR3: TGTGCCAGCAGCTACGAACTCAACTATGAGCAGTTCTTC. Amino acid sequence: CASSYELNYEQFF.

With regard to this clone: At one of its ends the junction is not consistent with the germline gene, which may arise from a read error. This chain uses TRBV6-1 with TRBJ1-4; D perhaps matches TRBD1 (6 bases). From germline, CDR1 is MNHNS and CDR2 SASEGT. The CDR3 contains 14 residues. The CDR3 DNA sequence: TGTGCCGGCAGACCGACAGGAGCCCCCGAGAAACTGTTTTTT. Amino acid sequence: CAGRPTGAPEKLFF.